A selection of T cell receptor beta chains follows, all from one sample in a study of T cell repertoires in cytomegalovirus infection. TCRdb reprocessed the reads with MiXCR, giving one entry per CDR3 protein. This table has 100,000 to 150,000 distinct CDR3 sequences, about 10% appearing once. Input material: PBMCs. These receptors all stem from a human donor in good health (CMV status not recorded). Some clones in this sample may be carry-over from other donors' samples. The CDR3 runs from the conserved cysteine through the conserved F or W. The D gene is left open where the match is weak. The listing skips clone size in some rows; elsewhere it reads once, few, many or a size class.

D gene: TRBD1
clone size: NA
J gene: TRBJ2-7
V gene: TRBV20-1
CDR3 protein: CSAGEATGGNEQYF
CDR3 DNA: TGCAGTGCTGGGGAAGCGACAGGGGGCAACGAGCAGTACTTC

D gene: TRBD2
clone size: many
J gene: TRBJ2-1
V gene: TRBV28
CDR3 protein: CASTLTSGGAREQFF
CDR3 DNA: TGTGCCAGCACCTTGACTAGCGGGGGGGCCCGCGAGCAGTTCTTC

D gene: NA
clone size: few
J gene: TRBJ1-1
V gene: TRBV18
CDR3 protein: CASSQGLGTEAFF
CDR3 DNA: TGTGCCAGCTCACAGGGATTGGGCACTGAAGCTTTCTTT

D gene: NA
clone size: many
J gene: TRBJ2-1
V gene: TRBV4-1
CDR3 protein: CASSQSSMRGRQFF
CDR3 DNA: TGCGCCAGCAGCCAATCCAGTATGCGGGGTAGGCAGTTCTTC

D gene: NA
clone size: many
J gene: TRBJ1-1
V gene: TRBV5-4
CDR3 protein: CASSGDINTEAFF
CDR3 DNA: TGTGCCAGCAGCGGGGACATAAACACTGAAGCTTTCTTT

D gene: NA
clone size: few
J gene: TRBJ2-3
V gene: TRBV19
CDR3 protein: CASSIMGLPDTQYF
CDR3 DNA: TGTGCCAGTAGTATTATGGGGCTCCCAGATACGCAGTATTTT

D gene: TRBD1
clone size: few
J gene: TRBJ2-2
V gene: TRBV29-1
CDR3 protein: CSGGQGVSGELFF
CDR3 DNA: TGCAGCGGCGGACAGGGGGTCTCCGGGGAGCTGTTTTTT

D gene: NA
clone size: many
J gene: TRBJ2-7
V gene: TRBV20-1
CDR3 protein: CSASLGAGSNYEQYF
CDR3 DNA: TGCAGTGCTAGTTTGGGGGCAGGGTCAAACTACGAGCAGTACTTC

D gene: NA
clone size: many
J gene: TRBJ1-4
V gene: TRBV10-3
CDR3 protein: CAISAATNEKLFF
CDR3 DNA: TGTGCCATCAGTGCGGCAACTAATGAAAAACTGTTTTTT

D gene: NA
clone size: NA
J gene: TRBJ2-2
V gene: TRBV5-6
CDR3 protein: CASSLLRGPRNTGELFF
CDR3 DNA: TGTGCCAGCAGCCTCCTTCGAGGACCACGGAACACCGGGGAGCTGTTTTTT

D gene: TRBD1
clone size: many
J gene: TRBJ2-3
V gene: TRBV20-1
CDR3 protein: CSATRQGSDTQYF
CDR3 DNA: TGCAGTGCTACCAGACAGGGCTCAGATACGCAGTATTTT

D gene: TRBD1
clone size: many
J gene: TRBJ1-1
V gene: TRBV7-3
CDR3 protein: CASTLNSGGEVLNTEAFF
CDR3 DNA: TGTGCCAGCACCCTCAACTCAGGGGGCGAGGTGTTGAACACTGAAGCTTTCTTT

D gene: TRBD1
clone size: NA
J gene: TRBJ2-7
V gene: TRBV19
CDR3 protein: CASSTRTGGYEQYF
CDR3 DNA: TGTGCCAGTAGTACACGGACAGGGGGCTACGAGCAGTACTTC

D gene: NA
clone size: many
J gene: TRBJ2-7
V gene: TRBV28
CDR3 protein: CASSSPLGGIGYEQYF
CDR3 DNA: TGTGCCAGCAGTTCCCCCCTAGGGGGTATAGGCTACGAGCAGTACTTC

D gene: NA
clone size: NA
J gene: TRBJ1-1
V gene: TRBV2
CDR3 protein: CASSGTAKNTEAFF
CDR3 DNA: TGTGCCAGCAGTGGGACAGCTAAAAACACTGAAGCTTTCTTT

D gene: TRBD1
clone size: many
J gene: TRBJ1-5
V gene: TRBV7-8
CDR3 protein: CASSPGDRGRHQPQHF
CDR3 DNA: TGTGCCAGCAGCCCAGGGGACAGGGGGCGGCATCAGCCCCAGCATTTT

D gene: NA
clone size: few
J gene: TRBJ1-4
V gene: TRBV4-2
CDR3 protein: CASSQDHATNEKLFF
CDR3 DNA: TGTGCCAGCAGCCAAGATCATGCAACTAATGAAAAACTGTTTTTT

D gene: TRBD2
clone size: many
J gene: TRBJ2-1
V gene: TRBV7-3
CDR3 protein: CASSLKIISGGSNEQFF
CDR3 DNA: TGTGCCAGCAGCTTAAAAATAATTAGCGGGGGGAGCAATGAGCAGTTCTTC

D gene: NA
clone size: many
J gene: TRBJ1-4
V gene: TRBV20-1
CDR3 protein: CSARIGEKLFF
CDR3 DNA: TGCAGTGCTAGAATCGGCGAAAAACTGTTTTTT

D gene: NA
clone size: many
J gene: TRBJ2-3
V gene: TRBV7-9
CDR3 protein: CASSDTQYF
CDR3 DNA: TGTGCCAGCAGCGATACGCAGTATTTT

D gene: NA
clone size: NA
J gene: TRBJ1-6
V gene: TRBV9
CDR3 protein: CASSVALGNSPLHF
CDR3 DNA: TGTGCCAGCAGCGTAGCACTCGGCAATTCACCCCTCCACTTT

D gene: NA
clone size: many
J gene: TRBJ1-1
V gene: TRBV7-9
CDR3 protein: CASEIGGRGPEAFF
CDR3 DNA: TGTGCCAGCGAGATTGGGGGGAGAGGCCCTGAAGCTTTCTTT

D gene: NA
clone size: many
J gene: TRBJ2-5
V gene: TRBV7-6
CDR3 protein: CASSDKETQYF
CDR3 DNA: TGTGCCAGCAGCGATAAAGAGACCCAGTACTTC

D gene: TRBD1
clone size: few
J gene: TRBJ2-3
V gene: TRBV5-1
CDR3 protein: CASSFNRGADTQYF
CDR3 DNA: TGCGCCAGCAGCTTCAACAGGGGGGCAGATACGCAGTATTTT

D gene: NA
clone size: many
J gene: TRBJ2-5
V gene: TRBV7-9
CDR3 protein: CASSSTGKEETQYF
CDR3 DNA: TGTGCCAGCAGCTCTACTGGAAAAGAGGAGACCCAGTACTTC

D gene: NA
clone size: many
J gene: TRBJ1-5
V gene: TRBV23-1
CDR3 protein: CASSLQRDPASNQPQHF
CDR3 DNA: TGCGCCAGCAGTCTACAGAGGGACCCTGCGTCCAATCAGCCCCAGCATTTT

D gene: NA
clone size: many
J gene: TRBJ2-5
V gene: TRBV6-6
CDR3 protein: CASSPRRGLGETQYF
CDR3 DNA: TGTGCCAGCAGTCCCCGACGGGGGCTGGGAGAGACCCAGTACTTC

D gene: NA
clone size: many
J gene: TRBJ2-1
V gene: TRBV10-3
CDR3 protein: CAISEGGRNEQFF
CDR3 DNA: TGTGCCATCAGTGAGGGGGGGCGGAATGAGCAGTTCTTC

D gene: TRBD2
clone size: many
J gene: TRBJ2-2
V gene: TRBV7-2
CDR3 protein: CASSSGGAWELFF
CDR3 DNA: TGTGCCAGCAGCTCCGGGGGGGCTTGGGAGCTGTTTTTT

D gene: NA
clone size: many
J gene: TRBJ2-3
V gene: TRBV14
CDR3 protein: CASSQRTGTDTQYF
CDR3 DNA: TGTGCCAGCAGCCAACGGACCGGGACAGATACGCAGTATTTT

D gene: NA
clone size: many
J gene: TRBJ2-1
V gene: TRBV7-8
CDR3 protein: CASSFRGSNEQFF
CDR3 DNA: TGTGCCAGCAGCTTCCGGGGGTCCAATGAGCAGTTCTTC

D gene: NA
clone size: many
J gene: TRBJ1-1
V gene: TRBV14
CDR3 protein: CASSRTGGWNTEAFF
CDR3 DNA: TGTGCCAGCAGCCGGACGGGGGGCTGGAACACTGAAGCTTTCTTT

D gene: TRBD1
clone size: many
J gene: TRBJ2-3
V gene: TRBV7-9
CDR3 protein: CASSLNLGQGLLGTDTQYF
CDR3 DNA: TGTGCCAGCAGCTTAAACTTGGGACAGGGACTTTTAGGCACAGATACGCAGTATTTT

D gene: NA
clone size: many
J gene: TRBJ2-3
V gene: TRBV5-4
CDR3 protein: CASSPETSTQYF
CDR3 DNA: TGTGCCAGCAGCCCTGAGACAAGTACGCAGTATTTT

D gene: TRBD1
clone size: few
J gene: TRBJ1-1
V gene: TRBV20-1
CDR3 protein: CSARGTGMNTEAFF
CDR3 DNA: TGCAGTGCTAGAGGGACAGGCATGAACACTGAAGCTTTCTTT

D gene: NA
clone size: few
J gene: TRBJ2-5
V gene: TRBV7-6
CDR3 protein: CASRLAAQETQYF
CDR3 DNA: TGTGCCAGCAGATTAGCGGCCCAAGAGACCCAGTACTTC

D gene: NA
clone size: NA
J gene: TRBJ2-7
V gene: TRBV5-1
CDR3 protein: CASSPTGYEQYF
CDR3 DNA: TGCGCCAGCAGCCCGACAGGCTACGAGCAGTACTTC

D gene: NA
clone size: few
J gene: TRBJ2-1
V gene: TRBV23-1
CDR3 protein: CASSSRPFPWGEQFF
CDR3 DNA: TGCGCCAGCTCGTCCCGCCCGTTCCCTTGGGGTGAGCAGTTCTTC

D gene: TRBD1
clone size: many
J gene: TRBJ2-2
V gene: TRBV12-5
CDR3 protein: CASGLVLGQGNTGELFF
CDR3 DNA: TGTGCTAGTGGTTTGGTGTTAGGACAGGGAAACACCGGGGAGCTGTTTTTT

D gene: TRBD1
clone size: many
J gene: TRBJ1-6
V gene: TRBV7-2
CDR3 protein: CASSFGTGANSPLHF
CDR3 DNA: TGTGCCAGCAGCTTTGGGACAGGGGCAAATTCACCCCTCCACTTT

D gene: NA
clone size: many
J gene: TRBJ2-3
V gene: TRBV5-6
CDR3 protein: CASSLGYTDSDTQYF
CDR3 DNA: TGTGCCAGCAGCTTGGGCTATACTGATTCAGATACGCAGTATTTT

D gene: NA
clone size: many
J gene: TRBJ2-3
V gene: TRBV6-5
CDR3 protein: CASGYTDTQYF
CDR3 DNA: TGTGCCAGCGGCTACACAGATACGCAGTATTTT

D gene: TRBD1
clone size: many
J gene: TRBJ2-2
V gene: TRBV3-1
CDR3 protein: CASSQADRGITGELFF
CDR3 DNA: TGTGCCAGCAGCCAAGCTGACAGGGGAATAACCGGGGAGCTGTTTTTT

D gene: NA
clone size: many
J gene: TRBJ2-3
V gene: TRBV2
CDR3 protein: CASGHGDTQYF
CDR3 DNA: TGTGCCTCCGGGCATGGAGATACGCAGTATTTT

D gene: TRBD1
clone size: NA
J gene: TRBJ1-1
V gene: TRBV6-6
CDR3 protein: CASRTGQGGNLNTEAFF
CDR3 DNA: TGTGCCAGCAGAACTGGACAGGGGGGCAACCTGAACACTGAAGCTTTCTTT

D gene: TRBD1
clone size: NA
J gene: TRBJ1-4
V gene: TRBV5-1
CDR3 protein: CASSFGQGEEKLFF
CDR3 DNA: TGCGCCAGCAGCTTCGGGCAGGGGGAAGAAAAACTGTTTTTT

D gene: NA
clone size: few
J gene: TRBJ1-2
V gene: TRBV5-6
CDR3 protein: CASSTWQGPIYGYTF
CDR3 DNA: TGTGCCAGCAGCACTTGGCAGGGCCCGATTTATGGCTACACCTTC

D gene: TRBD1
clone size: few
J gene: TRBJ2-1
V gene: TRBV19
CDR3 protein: CASSRQGAGGNEQFF
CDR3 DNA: TGTGCCAGTAGCCGACAGGGGGCAGGGGGCAATGAGCAGTTCTTC

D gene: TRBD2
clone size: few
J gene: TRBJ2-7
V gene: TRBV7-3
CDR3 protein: CASSSYGGYEQYF
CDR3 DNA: TGTGCCAGCAGCTCATACGGGGGGTACGAGCAGTACTTC

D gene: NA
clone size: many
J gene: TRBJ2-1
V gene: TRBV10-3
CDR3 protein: CAISEGVGYNEQFF
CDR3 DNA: TGTGCCATCAGTGAGGGAGTCGGCTACAATGAGCAGTTCTTC

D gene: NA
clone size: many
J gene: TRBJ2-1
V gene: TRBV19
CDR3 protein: CASREGPASYNEQFF
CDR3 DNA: TGTGCCAGTAGAGAGGGCCCGGCATCCTACAATGAGCAGTTCTTC

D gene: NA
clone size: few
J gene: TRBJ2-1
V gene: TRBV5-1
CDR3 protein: CASSLVGQLNEQFF
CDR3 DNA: TGCGCCAGCAGCTTGGTTGGGCAGCTAAATGAGCAGTTCTTC

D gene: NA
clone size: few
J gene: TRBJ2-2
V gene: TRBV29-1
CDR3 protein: CSVEDNPGGELFF
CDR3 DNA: TGCAGCGTTGAAGATAATCCCGGGGGGGAGCTGTTTTTT

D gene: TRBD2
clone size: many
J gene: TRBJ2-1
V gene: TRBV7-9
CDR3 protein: CATSGSYNEQFF
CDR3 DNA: TGTGCCACCAGCGGGAGCTACAATGAGCAGTTCTTC

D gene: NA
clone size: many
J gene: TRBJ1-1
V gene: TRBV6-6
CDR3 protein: CASSYSAVNTEAFF
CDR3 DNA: TGTGCCAGCAGTTACTCAGCGGTGAACACTGAAGCTTTCTTT

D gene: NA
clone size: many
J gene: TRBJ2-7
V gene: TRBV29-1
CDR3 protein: CSVEDKTLSYEQYF
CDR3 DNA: TGCAGCGTTGAAGATAAGACCCTCTCCTACGAGCAGTACTTC

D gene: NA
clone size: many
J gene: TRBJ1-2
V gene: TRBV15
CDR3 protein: CATSRRDSHGYTF
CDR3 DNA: TGTGCCACCAGCAGGAGGGATTCTCATGGCTACACCTTC

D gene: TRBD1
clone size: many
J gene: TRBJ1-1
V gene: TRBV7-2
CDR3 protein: CASRPKQGGGTEAFF
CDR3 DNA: TGTGCCAGCAGACCTAAACAGGGGGGTGGCACTGAAGCTTTCTTT

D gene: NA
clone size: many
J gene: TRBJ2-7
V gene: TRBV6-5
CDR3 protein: CASSFRVSSYEQYF
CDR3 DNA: TGTGCCAGCAGTTTCCGGGTGAGCTCCTACGAGCAGTACTTC